These 15 T cell receptor beta chains came from one sample sequenced in a study of technical replicates of blood from a handful of donors. Assay: immunoSEQ multiplex PCR; the TCRdb copy retains only in-frame clones and omits some. The sample has roughly 97,000 clones, around 96% seen once. The sequenced sample consisted of T cells isolated from PBMCs. These receptors all come from a human donor in good health.

The chain is built from TRBV5-6 and TRBJ1-1; TRBD1 aligns across 9 bases. Per the germline V gene, CDR1 is SGHDT and CDR2 is YYEEEE. The CDR3 runs 14 residues. V gave up 3 bases and J gave up 4 bases; unmatched junction bases: 4. In DNA form, the CDR3 reads TGTGCCAGCAGCTGGGGGACAGGGAGCACTGAAGCTTTCTTT. This gives the protein CASSWGTGSTEAFF.

This clone was detected only once. This chain connects TRBV13 to TRBJ2-5, with 14 bases fitting TRBD2. Germline CDR1 is PRHDT and CDR2 is FYEKMQ (reference sequence). J was trimmed by 1 base and V by 0 bases; bases with no gene match: 7. CDR3 length equals 19 residues. The CDR3 DNA reads TGTGCCAGCAGCTTAGGGCGTGGGACTAGCGGGAGACCCCAAGAGACCCAGTACTTC. Protein product: CASSLGRGTSGRPQETQYF. Filled out from reference TRBV13 and TRBJ2-5, the complete variable domain reads AAGVIQSPRHLIKEKRETATLKCYPIPRHDTVYWYQQGPGQDPQFLISFYEKMQSDKGSIPDRFSAQQFSDYHSELNMSSLELGDSALYFCASSLGRGTSGRPQETQYFGPGTRLLVL.

The chain carries TRBV11-3 and TRBJ2-3, with D perhaps TRBD1 (7 bases). This CDR3 has 17 residues. V was trimmed by 8 bases and J by 6 bases, leaving 27 bases between them. The germline V gene has CDR1 SGHNT and CDR2 YENEEA. As DNA, the CDR3 is TGTGCCAGCTGGGCATACCTCACAGGGGACTTGCTGGATACGCAGTATTTT. This codes for CASWAYLTGDLLDTQYF.

This clone was observed a single time. V gene TRBV30 combines with J gene TRBJ1-1; D unclear. The length of the CDR3 is 12 residues. Germline V lookup: CDR1 GTSNPN, CDR2 SVGIG (reference sequence). V was shortened by 4 bases and J by 1 base, with 7 bases between the two germline ends. The CDR3 coding sequence is TGTGCCTGGACCGCAGGGAACACTGAAGCTTTCTTT. It specifies CAWTAGNTEAFF.

The rearrangement links TRBV5-6 to TRBJ2-1; perhaps TRBD2 as D (5 bases). This CDR3 is built from 14 residues. The V and J ends lost 6 bases and 5 bases respectively, with 15 bases between them. Germline CDR1 and CDR2: SGHDT and YYEEEE. The CDR3 DNA is TGTGCCAGCACCTTCCACGCGGGTCACAATGAGCAGTTCTTC. It encodes CASTFHAGHNEQFF. The variable domain in full, with the rest retrieved from reference TRBV5-6 and TRBJ2-1, is DAGVTQSPTHLIKTRGQQVTLRCSPKSGHDTVSWYQQALGQGPQFIFQYYEEEERQRGNFPDRFSGHQFPNYSSELNVNALLLGDSALYLCASTFHAGHNEQFFGPGTRLTVL.

J is TRBJ2-2 and V is TRBV15, with D possibly being TRBD1 (6 bases). Trimming removed 6 bases from V and 6 bases from J, with 14 bases in between. The CDR3 sequence is 14 residues long. Germline V gene lookup returns CDR1 LNHNV and CDR2 YYDKDF (reference sequence). CDR3 sequence (DNA): TGTGCCACCAGAGCAGGGGCCTCATCCGGGGAGCTGTTTTTT. Its protein is CATRAGASSGELFF. The full variable domain, completed using reference TRBV15 and TRBJ2-2, is DAMVIQNPRYQVTQFGKPVTLSCSQTLNHNVMYWYQQKSSQAPKLLFHYYDKDFNNEADTPDNFQSRRPNTSFCFLDIRSPGLGDTAMYLCATRAGASSGELFFGEGSRLTVL.

This chain joins TRBV27 and TRBJ2-4; the D gene is possibly TRBD2 (5 bases). V was pared by 3 bases and J by 6 bases, with 12 bases between. The CDR3 runs 14 residues. CDR1 and CDR2 (germline): MNHEY, SMNVEV (reference sequence). CDR3 loop: CASSFRGVGNIQYF. In DNA, the CDR3 is TGTGCCAGCAGTTTTCGGGGAGTGGGAAACATTCAGTACTTC.

This chain uses TRBV4-1 with TRBJ1-1; 8 nucleotides align to TRBD1. The germline CDR1 and CDR2 sequences are MGHRA and YSYEKL. The CDR3 extends over 15 amino acids. V shed 5 bases and J 0 bases; nucleotides not matched to a gene: 5. In nucleotides, the CDR3 is TGCGCCAGCAGCTGGGGACAGGCTATGAACACTGAAGCTTTCTTT. Amino acid sequence: CASSWGQAMNTEAFF.

The chain joins TRBV4-1 to TRBJ1-5; TRBD1 matches 8 bases. V was pared by 4 bases and J by 5 bases, with 10 bases of the junction left unmatched. Germline V gene sequence: CDR1 MGHRA, CDR2 YSYEKL. The CDR3 totals 16 residues. CDR3 sequence reads: CASSPDRGREDQPQHF. CDR3 in DNA: TGCGCCAGCAGCCCAGACAGGGGAAGAGAGGATCAGCCCCAGCATTTT.

V is TRBV11-3 and J is TRBJ2-7, with D uncertain. The CDR3 runs to 12 residues. Trimming took off 2 bases at V and 4 bases at J, with 6 bases between the two ends. CDR1 and CDR2 from the germline V gene are SGHNT and YENEEA. The CDR3 sequence is CASSLPSYEQYF. CDR3 coding DNA: TGTGCCAGCAGCTTACCCAGTTACGAGCAGTACTTC.

This clone appeared once. The genes are TRBV11-2 and TRBJ2-7; TRBD1 matches 9 bases. Germline V gene lookup returns CDR1 SGHAT and CDR2 FQNNGV. The CDR3 has 17 amino acids. V lost 3 bases and J lost 1; bases outside the gene matches: 10. DNA of the CDR3: TGTGCCAGCAGCTTGGTTCTGTGGGGACAGGGTTCCTACGAGCAGTACTTC. This codes for CASSLVLWGQGSYEQYF.

The chain recombines TRBV6-1 with TRBJ2-1; TRBD1 aligns across 10 bases. The CDR3 covers 11 residues. Germline V gene data show CDR1 as MNHNS and CDR2 as SASEGT. With V trimmed by 7 bases and J by 14 bases, 5 bases remained unmatched. CDR3 coding DNA: TGTGCCAGCACCAAGACAGGGGGCGAGTTCTTC. The encoded protein is CASTKTGGEFF.

This clone was counted a single time. The V call is TRBV11-3, the J call TRBJ2-5, with TRBD2 matching over 14 bases. The CDR3 is 17 residues long. With V trimmed by 1 base and J by 2 bases, 3 bases remained unmatched. Germline V gene data show CDR1 as SGHNT and CDR2 as YENEEA. This CDR3 reads CASSLVGTSGRQETQYF. In DNA form, the CDR3 reads TGTGCCAGCAGCTTAGTGGGGACTAGCGGGAGACAAGAGACCCAGTACTTC.

The genes are TRBV30 and TRBJ2-7; TRBD2 matches 11 bases. The CDR3 spans 15 residues. Germline loops: CDR1 GTSNPN, CDR2 SVGIG (reference sequence). The V gene end was trimmed by 4 bases and the J gene end by 4 bases; junction bases not matched to a gene: 9. CDR3 residues: CAWNAGTSGSYEQYF. In nucleotides, the CDR3 is TGTGCCTGGAACGCCGGGACTAGCGGATCTTACGAGCAGTACTTC.

V is TRBV7-3 and J is TRBJ1-1; D may be TRBD1 (5 bases). Trimming stripped 1 base from V and 1 base from J, with 10 bases between. The CDR3 runs to 15 residues. Per the germline V gene, CDR1 is SGHTA and CDR2 is FQGTGA. The CDR3 nucleotides are TGTGCCAGCAGCTTAATGGGGCAGGGGAACACTGAAGCTTTCTTT. Translating gives CASSLMGQGNTEAFF. The complete variable domain, with remaining parts taken from reference TRBV7-3 and TRBJ1-1, reads GAGVSQTPSNKVTEKGKYVELRCDPISGHTALYWYRQSLGQGPEFLIYFQGTGAADDSGLPNDRFFAVRPEGSVSTLKIQRTERGDSAVYLCASSLMGQGNTEAFFGQGTRLTVV.